This T cell receptor (beta chain) was profiled in a study of control samples from healthy donors and cancer patients (dated by TCRdb to the early 2020s). Libraries were prepared through the immunoSEQ multiplex PCR assay. The clones in this table, taken by TCRdb from immuneACCESS, are in-frame only. Not every clone is retained; where verified, under half of the shortfall comes from an unresolved V gene, and the cause of the rest is unknown. The sample table holds 130,000 to 150,000 clones, of which roughly 90% were seen once. The ten top clones hold around 11% of the sample. In its sample, this clone was seen once. The specificity of this receptor is unknown. Base qualities are missing; no much larger clone stands one base away. This receptor was obtained from a man aged 30 to 39 in good health. Sequencing was done on a sample of blood.

The CDR3: CASRDGQEVWQPQHF. Here is the DNA: TGTGCCAGTAGGGATGGACAGGAAGTTTGGCAGCCCCAGCATTTT. The sequence joins TRBV19 to TRBJ1-5, with 7 middle bases fitting TRBD1. From a lookup of the germline V gene (reference sequence), CDR1 and CDR2 are LNHDA and SQIVND. From V the trimming removes 6 bases and from J it removes 7 bases, while the gene matches leave 12 bases of the junction unaccounted for. The CDR3 runs 15 amino acids, cysteine and phenylalanine included. CDR3 DNA only is kept here, 45 bases in frame from base 1.